A single sample is the source of the 15 T cell receptor beta chains below, sequenced in a study of T cell repertoires in cytomegalovirus infection. One entry per CDR3 protein, called by TCRdb with MiXCR from the reads. The repertoire holds approximately 470,000 distinct CDR3 sequences, with 40% to 50% as singletons. For these receptors, no antigen is known. Here the sequenced sample was cultured PBMCs, taken from culture after CMV antigen stimulation. The receptors here all came from a human donor in good health (CMV status not recorded). Some clones in this sample may be carry-over from other donors' samples.

There are many counts of this clonotype. The chain recombines TRBV7-2 with TRBJ2-6, with D possibly being TRBD1 or TRBD2 (6 bases each). V was pared by 7 bases and J by 2 bases, with 15 bases between. Germline CDR1 and CDR2: SGHTA and FQGNSA. The CDR3 runs 16 residues. CDR3 coding DNA: TGTGCCAGCAACGTCAAGGAGGGGGCTGGGGCCAACGTCCTGACTTTC. This translates into CASNVKEGAGANVLTF.

The chain combines TRBV27 with TRBJ2-7; TRBD1 or TRBD2 may be the D gene (5 bases each). Trimming took 5 bases from V and 0 from J, leaving 14 bases between them. The germline V gene encodes CDR1 MNHEY and CDR2 SMNVEV (reference sequence). This CDR3 has 15 amino acids. CDR3 sequence: CASSPRDASSYEQYF. In DNA form, the CDR3 reads TGTGCCAGCAGTCCCCGGGACGCAAGCTCCTACGAGCAGTACTTC.

This clonotype turned up a few times. This chain joins TRBV12-3 or TRBV12-4 and TRBJ1-5; D perhaps matches TRBD1 (6 bases). The CDR3 contains 16 residues. Trimming took off 8 bases at V and 0 bases at J, with 17 bases between the two ends. This chain's CDR3 is CASRRGGRNSNQPQHF. CDR3 bases: TGTGCCAGCCGCCGGGGGGGGCGAAATAGCAATCAGCCCCAGCATTTT.

CDR3 region: CASSIQGSYGYTF. As DNA, the CDR3 is TGTGCCAGTAGTATACAGGGAAGCTATGGCTACACCTTC. This chain connects TRBV19 to TRBJ1-2; maybe TRBD1 (5 bases). The CDR3 contains 13 residues. Germline V gene sequence: CDR1 LNHDA, CDR2 SQIVND (reference sequence). Trimming left V 2 bases short and J 4 bases short, with 8 bases between.

The chain links TRBV27 to TRBJ2-7, with D hard to call. V was trimmed by 1 base and J by 0 bases, leaving 4 bases between them. The CDR3 consists of 13 residues. The germline CDR1 and CDR2 sequences are MNHEY and SMNVEV (reference sequence). The CDR3 here is CASSLYGSYEQYF. CDR3 nucleotides: TGTGCCAGCAGTTTATACGGCTCCTACGAGCAGTACTTC.

The rearrangement links TRBV7-9 to TRBJ1-5; D is uncertain. The CDR3 length is 14 residues. CDR1 and CDR2 (germline): SEHNR, FQNEAQ (reference sequence). Trimming took 1 base from V and 0 from J, leaving 4 bases between them. CDR3 nucleotide sequence: TGTGCCAGCAGCTTAGAGGGTAGCAATCAGCCCCAGCATTTT. Its protein is CASSLEGSNQPQHF.

The chain employs TRBV7-2 and TRBJ2-1, with D possibly being TRBD2 (6 bases). Trimming cost V 3 bases and J 10 bases, with 13 bases left between them. The CDR3 has 13 amino acids. Germline CDR1 SGHTA, CDR2 FQGNSA. CDR3 in amino acids: CASSFRVRGEQFF. In nucleotides, the CDR3 is TGTGCCAGCAGCTTTCGCGTCCGGGGGGAGCAGTTCTTC.

There are a few counts of this clonotype. The rearrangement uses TRBV5-4 and TRBJ2-5, with unresolved D. This CDR3 spans 14 amino acids. The V end lost 0 bases, the J end lost 0 bases, and 6 bases lay between the germline ends. Looked up from germline, CDR1 is SGHNT and CDR2 is YYREEE (reference sequence). The CDR3 here is CASSLEAHQETQYF. As DNA, the CDR3 is TGTGCCAGCAGCTTGGAGGCGCACCAAGAGACCCAGTACTTC.

A few counts support this clonotype. The rearrangement joins TRBV12-3 or TRBV12-4 to TRBJ1-4; D is ambiguous. This CDR3 has 14 residues. V was cut by 0 bases and J by 6 bases, with 8 bases left in between. The CDR3 is CASSLAVIDEKLFF. CDR3 bases: TGTGCCAGCAGTTTAGCGGTAATCGATGAAAAACTGTTTTTT.

The V gene is TRBV2, the J gene TRBJ1-6; possible D gene TRBD1, 6 bases. Trimming took off 4 bases at V and 8 bases at J, with 18 bases between the two ends. Germline loops: CDR1 SNHLY, CDR2 FYNNEI. The CDR3 consists of 16 residues. The CDR3: CASSGDTIPTDSPLHF. CDR3 nucleotides: TGTGCCAGCAGTGGGGACACCATCCCGACGGATTCACCCCTCCACTTT.

Comments on this clonotype: At one boundary the junction diverges from the germline segment, which might be a read error. The V and J genes are TRBV12-3 or TRBV12-4 and TRBJ2-1, with D perhaps assigned TRBD1 or TRBD2 (6 bases each). This CDR3 is built from 14 residues. The CDR3 is CASSQGTVYNERFF. As DNA, the CDR3 is TGTGCCAGCAGCCAGGGGACTGTATACAATGAGCGGTTCTTC.

This clonotype was detected only a few times. The genes are TRBV7-2 and TRBJ2-5, with D possibly TRBD2 on 5 matching bases. Germline CDR1 is SGHTA and CDR2 is FQGNSA. V lost 4 bases to trimming and J lost 5 bases, with 11 bases between them. The CDR3 contains 13 residues. The CDR3 region has the DNA TGTGCCAGCAGCTACACTACGGGGGAGACCCAGTACTTC. Its translation is CASSYTTGETQYF.

In its sample, this clonotype was seen many times. The chain joins TRBV7-2 to TRBJ2-1; 9 bases line up with TRBD2. The CDR3 length is 14 residues. Germline CDR1 SGHTA, CDR2 FQGNSA. Germline trimming cut 7 bases from V and 9 bases from J; bases unmatched to any gene: 10. The CDR3 bases are TGTGCCAGCAACTCCGGCGGGAGGGCCGGTGAGCAGTTCTTC. Protein product: CASNSGGRAGEQFF.

V and J are TRBV19 and TRBJ2-2; D gene unclear. CDR1 is LNHDA, CDR2 SQIVND, per germline (reference sequence). The CDR3 spans 13 residues. V lost 5 bases and J 5 bases, leaving 9 bases between the germline ends. The CDR3 is CASSVYLTGELFF. The CDR3 DNA is TGTGCCAGTAGTGTCTACCTAACCGGGGAGCTGTTTTTT.

CDR3 region: CSVAPDRRDPEAFF. The CDR3 nucleotides are TGCAGCGTAGCTCCCGACCGGAGGGACCCTGAAGCTTTCTTT. The J gene is TRBJ1-1, the V gene TRBV29-1; TRBD1 is a possible D gene (5 bases). Deletions cut 6 bases from V and 6 bases from J, with 20 bases between. The CDR3 runs 14 residues. Looked up from germline, CDR1 is SQVTM and CDR2 is ANQGSEA.